This T cell receptor (beta chain) was identified in a study of cytomegalovirus exposure and HLA in healthy donors (TCRdb year 2017). Turning to the overall study: According to a later analysis, the approximately 130 validation repertoires were produced on the same platform as the approximately 690 repertoires of the first cohort. In addition to the first cohort of 666 subjects, a separate validation cohort of approximately 130 different subjects was used. The study combined high-throughput TCR immunosequencing, statistical association of individual TCRs with disease status, and machine learning to predict cytomegalovirus infection status. The study aimed to test whether cataloging public T cell receptors could reveal signatures of past pathogen exposure.

Donors formed part of the validation cohort, which comprised 120 subjects and was distinct from the first cohort of fewer than 750 subjects. CDR1 PRHDT and CDR2 FYEKMQ were looked up in the germline V gene (reference sequence). From cysteine to phenylalanine, the CDR3 is 18 amino acids long. Only the CDR3 portion is preserved as DNA: 54 bases, with reading frame beginning at the first base. The junction shows trimming of 4 bases on V and 7 bases on J, and the gene matches do not reach 17 bases of it. The full study reports these points: The study listed over 150 TCR beta chains as associated with cytomegalovirus. A later analysis lacked HLA typing for the validation cohort, so it scored co-occurrence in that cohort across all 110 or so repertoires. The classifier was reported to diagnose cytomegalovirus status with high specificity and sensitivity in both the original cohort and the validation cohort. Across donors, most TCR sequences were observed very rarely, whereas some public TCRs were present in many individuals. Of the cluster scores, roughly 95% were above 0 in a later analysis, which found that TCRs clustered in the first cohort also tended to co-occur in the 130 or so validation repertoires. A few of the identified cytomegalovirus-associated TCR beta chains were confirmed in vitro to be specific for cytomegalovirus antigens. The authors suggested that the approach could potentially be generalized to other disease states and immunological phenotypes.

The library was built by means of the immunoSEQ multiplex PCR assay. Regarding the original processing steps: A statistical classification framework was built for diagnosing cytomegalovirus status from the catalog of TCR beta chain sequences. TCRdb took this table from immuneACCESS and kept in-frame rearrangements with V and J called. Such tables lack part of the clones; where checked against another copy, unresolved V genes explain under half of the gap, and the rest is unexplained. V, J and clone size were drawn from that table, and D and trimming were deduced from the DNA. This sample holds over 150,000 clones; about 82% were observed only once. Together, the top ten hold approximately 2% of the sample. To note about this clone: What this receptor recognizes is not known. No base quality values were provided; no much bigger clone lies one nucleotide off.

The rearranged segments are TRBV13 and TRBJ2-2, and 8 junctional nucleotides match TRBD1. The TCR was taken from a human donor in good health. Sequences were obtained from PBMCs. The DNA sequence reads TGTGCCAGCAGCTCTAACACTTGGACAGGGCGGTTTGACGGGGAGCTGTTTTTT. Its protein product is CASSSNTWTGRFDGELFF. With all but the CDR3 taken from the reference TRBV13 and TRBJ2-2 genes, the full variable domain is: AAGVIQSPRHLIKEKRETATLKCYPIPRHDTVYWYQQGPGQDPQFLISFYEKMQSDKGSIPDRFSAQQFSDYHSELNMSSLELGDSALYFCASSSNTWTGRFDGELFFGEGSRLTVL.